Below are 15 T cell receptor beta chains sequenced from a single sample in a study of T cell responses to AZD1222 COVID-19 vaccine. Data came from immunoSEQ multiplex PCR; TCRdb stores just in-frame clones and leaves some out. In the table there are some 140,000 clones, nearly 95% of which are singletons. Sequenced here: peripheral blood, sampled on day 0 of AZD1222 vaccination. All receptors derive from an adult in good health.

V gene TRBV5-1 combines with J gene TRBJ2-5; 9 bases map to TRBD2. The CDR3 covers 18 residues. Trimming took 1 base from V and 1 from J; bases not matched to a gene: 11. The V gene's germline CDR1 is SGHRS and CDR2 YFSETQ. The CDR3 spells CASSLISGGLQRQETQYF. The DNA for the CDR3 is TGCGCCAGCAGCTTGATTAGCGGGGGACTCCAACGCCAAGAGACCCAGTACTTC.

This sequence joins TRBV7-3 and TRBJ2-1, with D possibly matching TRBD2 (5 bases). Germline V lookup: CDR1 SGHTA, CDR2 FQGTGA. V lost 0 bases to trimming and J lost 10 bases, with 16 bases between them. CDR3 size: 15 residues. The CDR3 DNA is TGTGCCAGCAGCTTAACTCCTGGCGGGCTGGAAGAGCAGTTCTTC. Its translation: CASSLTPGGLEEQFF.

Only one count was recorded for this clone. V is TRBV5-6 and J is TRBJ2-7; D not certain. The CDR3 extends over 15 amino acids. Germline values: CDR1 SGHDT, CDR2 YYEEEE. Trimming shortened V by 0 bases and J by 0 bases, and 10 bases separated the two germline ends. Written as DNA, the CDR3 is TGTGCCAGCAGCTTGGCCCCGTCCTTCTCCTACGAGCAGTACTTC. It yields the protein CASSLAPSFSYEQYF.

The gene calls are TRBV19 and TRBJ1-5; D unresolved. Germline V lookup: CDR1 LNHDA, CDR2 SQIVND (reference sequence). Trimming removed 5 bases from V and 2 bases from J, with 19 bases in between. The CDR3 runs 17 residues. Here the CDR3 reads CASSGVQAPLGNQPQHF. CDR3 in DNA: TGTGCCAGTAGTGGTGTTCAGGCCCCGCTTGGCAATCAGCCCCAGCATTTT.

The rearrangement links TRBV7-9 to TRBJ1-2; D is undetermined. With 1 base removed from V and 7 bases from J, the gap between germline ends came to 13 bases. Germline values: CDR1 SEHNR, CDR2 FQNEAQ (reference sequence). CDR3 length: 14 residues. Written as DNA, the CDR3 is TGTGCCAGCAGCTTAGGTTCTGTGGCCGGTGGCTACACCTTC. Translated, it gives CASSLGSVAGGYTF.

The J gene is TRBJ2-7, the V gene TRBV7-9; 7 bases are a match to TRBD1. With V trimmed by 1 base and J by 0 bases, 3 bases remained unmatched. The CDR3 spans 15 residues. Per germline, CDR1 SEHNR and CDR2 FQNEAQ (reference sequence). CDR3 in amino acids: CASSLVGTDSYEQYF. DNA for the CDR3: TGTGCCAGCAGCTTAGTGGGGACAGACTCCTACGAGCAGTACTTC.

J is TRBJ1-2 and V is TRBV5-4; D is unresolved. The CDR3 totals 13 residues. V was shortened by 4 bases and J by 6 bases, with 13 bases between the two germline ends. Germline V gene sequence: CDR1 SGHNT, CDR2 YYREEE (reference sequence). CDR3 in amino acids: CASSPIEGNGYTF. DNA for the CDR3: TGTGCCAGCAGCCCCATTGAGGGCAATGGCTACACCTTC.

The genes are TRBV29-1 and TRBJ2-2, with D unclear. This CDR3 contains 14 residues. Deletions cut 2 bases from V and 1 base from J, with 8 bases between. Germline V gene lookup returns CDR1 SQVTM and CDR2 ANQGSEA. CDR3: CSVERVENTGELFF. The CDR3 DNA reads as TGCAGCGTTGAAAGGGTGGAGAACACCGGGGAGCTGTTTTTT.

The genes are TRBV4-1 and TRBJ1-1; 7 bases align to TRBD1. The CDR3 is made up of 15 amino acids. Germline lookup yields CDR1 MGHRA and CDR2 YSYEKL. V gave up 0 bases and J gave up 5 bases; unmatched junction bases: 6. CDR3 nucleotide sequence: TGCGCCAGCAGCCAAGATGTACAGGGGCGTACTGAAGCTTTCTTT. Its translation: CASSQDVQGRTEAFF.

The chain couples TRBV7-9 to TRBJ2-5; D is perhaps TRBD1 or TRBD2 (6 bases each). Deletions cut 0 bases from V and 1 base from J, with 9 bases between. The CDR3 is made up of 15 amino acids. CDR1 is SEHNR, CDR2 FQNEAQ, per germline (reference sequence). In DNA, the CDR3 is TGTGCCAGCAGCTTAGCAAGGGGGGCCCAAGAGACCCAGTACTTC. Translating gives CASSLARGAQETQYF.

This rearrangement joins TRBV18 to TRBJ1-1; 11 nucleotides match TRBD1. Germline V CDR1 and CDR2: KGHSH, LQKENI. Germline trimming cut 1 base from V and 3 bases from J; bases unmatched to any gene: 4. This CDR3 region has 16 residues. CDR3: CASSPRTGGADTEAFF. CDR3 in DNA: TGTGCCAGCTCACCACGGACAGGGGGCGCCGACACTGAAGCTTTCTTT.

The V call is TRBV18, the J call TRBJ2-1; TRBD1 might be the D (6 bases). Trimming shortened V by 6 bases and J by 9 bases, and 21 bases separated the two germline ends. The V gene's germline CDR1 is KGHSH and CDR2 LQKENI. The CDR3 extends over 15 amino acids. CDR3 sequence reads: CASSKQGPRSGEQFF. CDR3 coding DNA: TGTGCCAGCTCGAAACAGGGCCCTCGCAGCGGTGAGCAGTTCTTC.

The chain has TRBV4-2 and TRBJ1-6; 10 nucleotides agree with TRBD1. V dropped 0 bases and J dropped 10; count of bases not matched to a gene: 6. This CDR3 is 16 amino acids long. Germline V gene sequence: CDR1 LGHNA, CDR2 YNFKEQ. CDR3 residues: CASSQDPTGGSSPLHF. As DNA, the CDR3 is TGTGCCAGCAGCCAAGACCCGACAGGGGGCTCATCACCCCTCCACTTT.

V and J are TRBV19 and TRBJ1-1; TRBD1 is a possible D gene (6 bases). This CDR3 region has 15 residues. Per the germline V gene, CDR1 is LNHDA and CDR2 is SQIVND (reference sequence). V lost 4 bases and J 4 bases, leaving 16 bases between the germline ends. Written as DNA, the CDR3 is TGTGCCAGTAGTAACTACAGGGACTTAGTCACTGAAGCTTTCTTT. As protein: CASSNYRDLVTEAFF.

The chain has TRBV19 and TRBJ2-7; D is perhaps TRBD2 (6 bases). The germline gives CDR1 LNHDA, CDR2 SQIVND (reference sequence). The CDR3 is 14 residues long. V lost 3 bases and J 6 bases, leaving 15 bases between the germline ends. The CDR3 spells CASSIGSGEGEQYF. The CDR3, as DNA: TGTGCCAGTAGTATCGGGTCGGGGGAAGGCGAGCAGTACTTC.